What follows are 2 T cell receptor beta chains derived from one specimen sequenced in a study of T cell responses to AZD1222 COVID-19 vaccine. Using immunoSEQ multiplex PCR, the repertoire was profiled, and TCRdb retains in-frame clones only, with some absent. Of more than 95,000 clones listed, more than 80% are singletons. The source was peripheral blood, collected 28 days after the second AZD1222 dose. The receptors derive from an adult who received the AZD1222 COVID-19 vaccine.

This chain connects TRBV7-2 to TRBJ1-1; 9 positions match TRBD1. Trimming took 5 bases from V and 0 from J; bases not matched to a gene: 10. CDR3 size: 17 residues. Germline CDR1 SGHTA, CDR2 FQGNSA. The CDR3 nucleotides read TGTGCCAGCAGCCAGACCAAGGGACAGGGCATGAACACTGAAGCTTTCTTT. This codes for CASSQTKGQGMNTEAFF. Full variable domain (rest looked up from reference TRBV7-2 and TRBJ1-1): GAGVSQSPSNKVTEKGKDVELRCDPISGHTALYWYRQSLGQGLEFLIYFQGNSAPDKSGLPSDRFSAERTGGSVSTLTIQRTQQEDSAVYLCASSQTKGQGMNTEAFFGQGTRLTVV.

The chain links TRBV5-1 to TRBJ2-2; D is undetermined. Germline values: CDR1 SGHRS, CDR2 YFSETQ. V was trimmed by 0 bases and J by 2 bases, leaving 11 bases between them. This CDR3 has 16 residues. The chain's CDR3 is CASSLADKYNTGELFF. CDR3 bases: TGCGCCAGCAGCTTGGCCGATAAGTACAACACCGGGGAGCTGTTTTTT.